This TCR beta chain appears in the sequencing data of a study of cytomegalovirus exposure and HLA in healthy donors. The V gene's germline CDR1 is SGDLS and CDR2 YYNGEE. The CDR3 is 17 amino acids. V was shortened by 0 bases and J by 3 bases, with 13 bases between the two germline ends. The study, taken as a whole, reports: TCR beta V segments were, for the most part, productive about 87% or about 30% of the time in an earlier analysis. Other equally common chains were less clonally expanded than HLA-associated TCR beta chains, a later analysis showed.

Comment on this clone: Antigen: not known.

Amplification used 60 Vbeta primers and 13 Jbeta primers. Measured with immunoSEQ multiplex PCR; TCRdb has only the in-frame clones, and not every one. The sample has 120,000 to 150,000 clones, 60% to 85% seen once. The source is a male donor in good health and CMV-seronegative. This rearrangement joins TRBV9 to TRBJ2-6; the D gene is possibly TRBD1 (5 bases). Sequenced: PBMCs. The CDR3 DNA follows: TGTGCCAGCAGCGTAGATTTACAGGTCTTTGGGGCCAACGTCCTGACTTTC. Its protein is CASSVDLQVFGANVLTF.